This TCR beta chain was sequenced during a study of OX40 agonist ivuxolimab in advanced cancers. About the study: Cohort: around 86% men, mean age 60, aged roughly 20 to 79.

The CDR3 is 13 amino acids. V lost 4 bases to trimming and J lost 1 base, with 8 bases between them. Germline V gene lookup returns CDR1 SGHNT and CDR2 YYREEE (reference sequence). Assay: immunoSEQ multiplex PCR; the TCRdb copy retains only in-frame clones and omits some. The repertoire consists of some 24,000 clones, with around 80% occurring once and the leading ten covering over 1.1%. The sequence was obtained from an adult with an advanced solid tumor such as melanoma, head and neck, liver or kidney cancer. The sequencing here drew on CD4+ or CD8+ T cells sorted from blood, taken in a trial of the OX40 agonist ivuxolimab. The V gene is TRBV5-4, the J gene TRBJ1-1; D call uncertain. The CDR3 DNA reads TGTGCCAGCAGCCCTTATCAGAACACTGAAGCTTTCTTT. It specifies CASSPYQNTEAFF. Full variable domain (rest looked up from reference TRBV5-4 and TRBJ1-1): ETGVTQSPTHLIKTRGQQVTLRCSSQSGHNTVSWYQQALGQGPQFIFQYYREEENGRGNFPPRFSGLQFPNYSSELNVNALELDDSALYLCASSPYQNTEAFFGQGTRLTVV.